The 17 T cell receptor beta chains given below trace back to one sample, sequenced in a study of blood T cell repertoires in COVID-19. Sequencing used immunoSEQ multiplex PCR; TCRdb keeps in-frame clones, though not all of them. The repertoire holds about 50,000 clones, with nearly 85% as singletons. Sequenced sample: peripheral blood. The receptors come from a man aged 40-49 years with acute or convalescent COVID-19.

In this sample, this clone turned up a few times. This chain connects TRBV7-9 to TRBJ2-1; D unclear. Germline-derived CDR1 and CDR2 are SEHNR and FQNEAQ (reference sequence). V gave up 4 bases and J gave up 0 bases, with 16 bases separating them. There are 17 residues in the CDR3. CDR3: CASSSPYSESSYNEQFF. The CDR3 region has the DNA TGTGCCAGCAGCTCCCCCTATTCGGAGAGCTCCTACAATGAGCAGTTCTTC.

V gene TRBV21-1 combines with J gene TRBJ2-2; TRBD1 is the table's D call, not checked against the DNA. TRBV21-1 is labeled a pseudogene. CDR3 length: 18 amino acids. The CDR3 DNA sequence: TGTGCCAGCAGCAAATGGCTCCAGGGGGACCCAAACACCGGGGAGCTGTTTTTT. It encodes CASSKWLQGDPNTGELFF.

This chain uses TRBV19 with TRBJ2-1; a possible D gene is TRBD2 (6 bases). The ends were cut back, 7 bases at V and 11 bases at J, with 24 bases in the middle. Germline CDR1 and CDR2: LNHDA and SQIVND (reference sequence). The CDR3 loop spans 15 amino acids. The CDR3, as DNA: TGTGCCAGTAAAAGAGAGGCGGGACTTACAATGAAGCAGTTCTTC. Translation: CASKREAGLTMKQFF.

The gene calls are TRBV10-3 and TRBJ2-2, with TRBD2 as a possible D gene (5 bases). Germline CDR1 reads ENHRY; CDR2 reads SYGVKD. V was cut by 6 bases and J by 5 bases, with 13 bases left in between. CDR3 size: 14 residues. CDR3 residues: CAIRTTSSTGELFF. In nucleotides, the CDR3 is TGTGCCATCAGGACTACCAGTTCGACCGGGGAGCTGTTTTTT.

This chain connects TRBV15 to TRBJ2-6, with D possibly being TRBD1 (6 bases). The CDR3 is made up of 20 amino acids. Germline assignment: CDR1 LNHNV and CDR2 YYDKDF (reference sequence). V dropped 0 bases and J dropped 4 bases, with 22 bases sitting between them. CDR3: CATSRDSFTGSLLGANVLTF. CDR3 coding DNA: TGTGCCACCAGCAGAGATTCATTTACAGGGTCTTTGCTAGGGGCCAACGTCCTGACTTTC.

The chain recombines TRBV4-1 with TRBJ2-6; D is unclear. This CDR3 contains 17 residues. Germline V gives CDR1 MGHRA, CDR2 YSYEKL. Trimming shortened V by 0 bases and J by 0 bases, and 9 bases separated the two germline ends. CDR3 amino acids: CASSQEFQSSGANVLTF. The CDR3 coding sequence is TGCGCCAGCAGCCAAGAATTCCAATCCTCTGGGGCCAACGTCCTGACTTTC.

J is TRBJ1-1 and V is TRBV5-1; TRBD1 aligns across 7 bases. Germline CDR1 SGHRS, CDR2 YFSETQ. The CDR3 length is 15 residues. The V and J ends lost 4 bases and 1 base, in that order; junction bases with no gene match: 7. CDR3 residues: CASSPRTGTNTEAFF. The CDR3 region has the DNA TGCGCCAGCAGCCCCCGGACAGGAACGAACACTGAAGCTTTCTTT. Full variable domain (rest looked up from reference TRBV5-1 and TRBJ1-1): KAGVTQTPRYLIKTRGQQVTLSCSPISGHRSVSWYQQTPGQGLQFLFEYFSETQRNKGNFPGRFSGRQFSNSRSEMNVSTLELGDSALYLCASSPRTGTNTEAFFGQGTRLTVV.

This clone has only a few counts. The chain recombines TRBV14 with TRBJ2-7; D may be TRBD2 (6 bases). Germline CDR1 and CDR2: SGHDN and FVKESK. CDR3 size: 14 residues. V gave up 6 bases and J gave up 6 bases, with 18 bases separating them. CDR3 DNA: TGTGCCAGCAGTCAGGAGGGACTGTCCCGCGAGCAGTACGTC. This sequence encodes CASSQEGLSREQYV.

The chain employs TRBV5-8 and TRBJ1-1, with 9 bases identical to TRBD1. From germline, CDR1 is SGHTS and CDR2 YDEGEE. The length of the CDR3 is 13 residues. V lost 2 bases, J lost 8 bases, and 4 bases stayed unmatched. The CDR3 is CASSFLGQGEAFF. In DNA, the CDR3 is TGTGCCAGCAGCTTTTTAGGACAGGGGGAAGCTTTCTTT.

The CDR3 sequence is CASSSSRSSYNSPLHF. In DNA, the CDR3 is TGTGCCAGCAGCTCCTCGAGGAGCTCCTATAATTCACCCCTCCACTTT. The chain carries TRBV11-2 and TRBJ1-6, with D unresolved. Germline V gene sequence: CDR1 SGHAT, CDR2 FQNNGV. The V end was cut by 4 bases, the J end by 0 bases, with 10 bases between. CDR3 length: 16 residues.

The J gene is TRBJ1-2, the V gene TRBV6-6, with 7 bases lining up with TRBD1. The CDR3 sequence is 14 residues long. Germline V gene lookup returns CDR1 MNHNY and CDR2 SVGAGI (reference sequence). V was pared by 2 bases and J by 6 bases, with 6 bases of the junction left unmatched. The CDR3 DNA reads TGTGCCAGCAGTTACGGGGACAGCACTCATGGCTACACCTTC. Amino acids: CASSYGDSTHGYTF.

The chain employs TRBV18 and TRBJ1-2; D gene unclear. Germline CDR1 KGHSH, CDR2 LQKENI. The CDR3 runs to 13 residues. V lost 2 bases, J lost 1 base, and 5 bases lay in between. For the CDR3, the DNA is TGTGCCAGCTCACCAAACGGTAACTATGGCTACACCTTC. This encodes CASSPNGNYGYTF.

In nucleotides, the CDR3 is TGTGCCAGCAGGACAGGGAATGAAAAACTGTTTTTT. The encoded protein is CASRTGNEKLFF. The chain carries TRBV6-5 and TRBJ1-4; 7 bases line up with TRBD1. The CDR3 covers 12 residues. V shed 6 bases, J shed 5 bases, and the junction held 0 bases outside the gene matches. Germline-derived CDR1 and CDR2 are MNHEY and SVGAGI.

V gene TRBV9 combines with J gene TRBJ2-5, with D perhaps matching TRBD1 (6 bases). CDR3 size: 14 residues. Between the trimmed V and J ends, which lost 2 bases and 4 bases, there was a span of 12 bases. Germline lookup yields CDR1 SGDLS and CDR2 YYNGEE. The CDR3 DNA reads as TGTGCCAGCAGCGTGACAGGTGGGGGAGAGACCCAGTACTTC. It translates to CASSVTGGGETQYF.

The CDR3 sequence: CASSIYRTGADTQYF. The CDR3 DNA reads as TGTGCCAGCAGCATCTATCGGACAGGGGCAGATACGCAGTATTTT. V is TRBV7-9 and J is TRBJ2-3, with 9 nucleotides matching TRBD1. Trimming cost V 5 bases and J 4 bases; bases outside gene matches: 7. The CDR3 spans 15 residues. From germline, CDR1 is SEHNR and CDR2 FQNEAQ (reference sequence).

This chain connects TRBV5-6 to TRBJ2-5; tentative D call: TRBD1 (6 bases). Germline V gene data show CDR1 as SGHDT and CDR2 as YYEEEE. Trimming pared 4 bases from V and 5 bases from J, leaving 18 bases between. The length of the CDR3 is 15 residues. CDR3 in DNA: TGTGCCAGCAGCACAACTACAGGGCCGCAGGAGACCCAGTACTTC. Protein: CASSTTTGPQETQYF.

This clone came up once. V and J are TRBV6-5 and TRBJ1-3, with D hard to call. Germline values: CDR1 MNHEY, CDR2 SVGAGI. Trimming shortened V by 7 bases and J by 4 bases, and 5 bases separated the two germline ends. The CDR3 is 11 residues long. CDR3 loop: CASTRGNTIYF. In DNA form, the CDR3 reads TGTGCCAGCACGAGGGGAAACACCATATATTTT.